These 10 T cell receptor beta chains were sequenced from one sample in a study of T cells in Graves' hyperthyroidism and ophthalmopathy. There were TCR beta CDR3 regions amplified from RNA transcripts. HTBI primers were the set used in a first-round RT-PCR of the TCR CDR3. MiXCR was run by TCRdb on the multiplex PCR reads, yielding one entry per CDR3 protein. The sample includes around 250,000 distinct CDR3 sequences, about a sixth of them seen just once. What was sequenced was blood. All receptors derive from a young woman with Graves' ophthalmopathy.

In its sample, this clonotype was seen many times. The CDR3 DNA follows: TGTGCCAGCAGCTTAGATCGACGGCTACCCCTTAGCACAGATACGCAGTATTTT. This encodes CASSLDRRLPLSTDTQYF. The chain links TRBV11-3 to TRBJ2-3, with D uncertain. CDR1 and CDR2 (germline): SGHNT, YENEEA. Trimming took 0 bases from V and 0 from J, leaving 16 bases between them. The CDR3 sequence is 18 residues long.

In this sample, this clonotype turned up many times. The J gene is TRBJ2-7, the V gene TRBV11-3; 7 bases fit TRBD2. CDR3 length equals 16 residues. Germline-derived CDR1 and CDR2 are SGHNT and YENEEA. The V and J ends lost 1 base and 2 bases, in that order; junction bases with no gene match: 8. The CDR3 nucleotides read TGTGCCAGCAGCTTAGGGTCTGACGGGAGGACCTACGAGCAGTACTTC. It is translated as CASSLGSDGRTYEQYF.

The chain couples TRBV28 to TRBJ1-6; D possibly corresponds to TRBD1 (5 bases). This CDR3 region has 19 residues. V dropped 4 bases and J dropped 8 bases, with 27 bases sitting between them. The germline V gene has CDR1 MDHEN and CDR2 SYDVKM. The chain's CDR3 is CASSSNGAVVGGPHSPLHF. CDR3 DNA: TGTGCCAGCAGTTCGAATGGGGCAGTGGTCGGGGGACCCCATTCACCCCTCCACTTT.

At least ten counts were recorded for this clonotype. The chain carries TRBV3-1 and TRBJ1-1, with D possibly being TRBD1 (5 bases). The V and J ends lost 0 bases and 5 bases respectively, with 13 bases between them. The germline V gene has CDR1 LGHDT and CDR2 YNNKEL (reference sequence). This CDR3 has 15 amino acids. As DNA, the CDR3 is TGTGCCAGCAGCCAAGATAGGACGGGGGGGACTGAAGCTTTCTTT. As protein: CASSQDRTGGTEAFF.

Many counts were recorded for this clonotype. The V gene is TRBV10-3, the J gene TRBJ2-4; possibly TRBD1 or TRBD2 for D (5 bases each). V was pared by 4 bases and J by 3 bases, with 13 bases between. This CDR3 is built from 15 residues. The germline gives CDR1 ENHRY, CDR2 SYGVKD. The CDR3 region is CAISAQDRDKNIQYF. The CDR3, as DNA: TGTGCCATCAGTGCACAGGACCGGGACAAAAACATTCAGTACTTC.

This clonotype has ten or more counts. This chain uses TRBV18 with TRBJ2-1; 15 bases align to TRBD2. Looked up from germline, CDR1 is KGHSH and CDR2 is LQKENI. The CDR3 totals 16 residues. V lost 3 bases to trimming and J lost 8 bases; unmatched junction nucleotides: 5. DNA of the CDR3: TGTGCCAGCTCACCGCTGGGACTAGCGGGAGGCGATGAGCAGTTCTTC. As protein: CASSPLGLAGGDEQFF.

As for this clonotype: One end of the junction does not line up with germline, which may come from a read error. The chain combines TRBV7-9 with TRBJ2-7, with D maybe TRBD1 (6 bases). The CDR3 contains 15 residues. Per the germline V gene, CDR1 is SEHNR and CDR2 is FQNEAQ (reference sequence). The CDR3, as DNA: TGTGCCAGCAGCTTAGGGGGGCAGGTAACCTACGAGCAGTGCTTC. Translated: CASSLGGQVTYEQCF.

The chain is built from TRBV2 and TRBJ2-1; maybe TRBD2 (6 bases). V was cut by 7 bases and J by 3 bases, with 13 bases left in between. CDR1 and CDR2 from the germline V gene are SNHLY and FYNNEI. CDR3 length: 14 residues. In nucleotides, the CDR3 is TGTGCCAGCATTTCGGACGGGGGCTACAATGAGCAGTTCTTC. As protein: CASISDGGYNEQFF. Using reference TRBV2 and TRBJ2-1 for the parts outside the CDR3, the full variable domain is EPEVTQTPSHQVTQMGQEVILRCVPISNHLYFYWYRQILGQKVEFLVSFYNNEISEKSEIFDDQFSVERPDGSNFTLKIRSTKLEDSAMYFCASISDGGYNEQFFGPGTRLTVL.

There are many counts of this clonotype. V usage is TRBV12-3 or TRBV12-4 and J usage is TRBJ2-5; D ambiguous. CDR3 length: 11 residues. V was pared by 4 bases and J by 5 bases, with 5 bases between. This CDR3 is CASSSLETQYF. Written as DNA, the CDR3 is TGTGCCAGCAGTTCCTTGGAGACCCAGTACTTC.

This clonotype was observed at least ten times. This chain links TRBV3-1 with TRBJ1-2, with TRBD1 identical over 7 bases. V shed 3 bases, J shed 2 bases, and the junction held 9 bases outside the gene matches. Looked up from germline, CDR1 is LGHDT and CDR2 is YNNKEL (reference sequence). The CDR3 runs to 16 residues. In nucleotides, the CDR3 is TGTGCCAGCAGCCACGCCGGGACAGAAAGAAACTATGGCTACACCTTC. Its translation is CASSHAGTERNYGYTF.